One sample yielded the 28 T cell receptor beta chains listed below, sequenced in a study of cytomegalovirus exposure and HLA in healthy donors. The PCR contained 60 Vbeta and 13 Jbeta primers. Profiled with immunoSEQ multiplex PCR; TCRdb holds only in-frame clones, not every one. The data show around 92,000 clones, approximately 80% seen once. The sample consisted of PBMCs. All receptors come from a man between 18 and 35 years old in good health and CMV-seronegative.

The chain carries TRBV6-5 and TRBJ1-2; TRBD1 is a possible D gene (5 bases). Deletions cut 5 bases from V and 2 bases from J, with 9 bases between. The CDR3 has 13 residues. Germline values: CDR1 MNHEY, CDR2 SVGAGI. The CDR3 protein is CASSLQGNYGYTF. CDR3 DNA sequence: TGTGCCAGCAGTCTCCAGGGCAACTATGGCTACACCTTC.

The genes are TRBV7-3 and TRBJ2-3, with TRBD1 identical over 7 bases. This CDR3 spans 14 amino acids. After removal of 3 bases from V and 1 base from J, the junction contained 1 base not matched to a gene. Germline lookup yields CDR1 SGHTA and CDR2 FQGTGA. CDR3 sequence (DNA): TGTGCCAGCAGCTTCACAGGGGGCACAGATACGCAGTATTTT. Encoded protein: CASSFTGGTDTQYF.

This clone was seen once. The gene calls are TRBV2 and TRBJ1-3, with unresolved D. The CDR3 has 14 residues. V was trimmed by 8 bases and J by 4 bases, leaving 15 bases between them. Germline CDR1 is SNHLY and CDR2 is FYNNEI. Here the CDR3 DNA reads TGTGCCAGCCTGGAGGGCAGTTCAGGAAACACCATATATTTT. Protein product: CASLEGSSGNTIYF.

The J gene is TRBJ1-1, the V gene TRBV29-1, with 7 positions matching TRBD1. Germline-derived CDR1 and CDR2 are SQVTM and ANQGSEA. Trimming took 6 bases from V and 3 from J; bases not matched to a gene: 10. The CDR3 sequence is 14 residues long. The CDR3 DNA is TGCAGCGTCACCAACAGGGGCCCCCACACTGAAGCTTTCTTT. Translation gives CSVTNRGPHTEAFF. Full variable domain (rest looked up from reference TRBV29-1 and TRBJ1-1): SAVISQKPSRDICQRGTSLTIQCQVDSQVTMMFWYRQQPGQSLTLIATANQGSEATYESGFVIDKFPISRPNLTFSTLTVSNMSPEDSSIYLCSVTNRGPHTEAFFGQGTRLTVV.

The chain recombines TRBV6-5 with TRBJ2-7; 8 bases agree with TRBD1. The CDR3 totals 15 residues. V shed 6 bases and J 5 bases; nucleotides not matched to a gene: 12. Germline CDR1 and CDR2: MNHEY and SVGAGI. CDR3 residues: CASSPRAGGFHEQYF. The CDR3 region has the DNA TGTGCCAGCAGCCCTAGGGCAGGGGGCTTCCACGAGCAGTACTTC.

This clone was seen once. The chain recombines TRBV7-3 with TRBJ2-3; 8 nucleotides line up with TRBD1. The CDR3 has 15 amino acids. J was trimmed by 1 base and V by 5 bases; bases with no gene match: 5. CDR1 is SGHTA and CDR2 is FQGTGA in the germline V gene. In nucleotides, the CDR3 is TGTGCCAGCAGCCGAACGGGACAGGGCACAGATACGCAGTATTTT. Translating gives CASSRTGQGTDTQYF.

J is TRBJ2-2 and V is TRBV27; 7 bases map to TRBD1. V dropped 3 bases and J dropped 2; count of bases not matched to a gene: 3. CDR3 size: 15 residues. The germline gives CDR1 MNHEY, CDR2 SMNVEV (reference sequence). The CDR3: CASSFGTVNTGELFF. The CDR3 DNA reads TGTGCCAGCAGTTTCGGGACAGTAAACACCGGGGAGCTGTTTTTT.

The chain joins TRBV5-4 to TRBJ1-2; TRBD1 matches 7 bases. Germline assignment: CDR1 SGHNT and CDR2 YYREEE (reference sequence). This CDR3 region has 15 residues. J lost 4 bases, V lost 4 bases, and 10 bases had no gene match. The chain's CDR3 is CASSQGTVEVYGYTF. The CDR3 region has the DNA TGTGCCAGCAGCCAGGGGACAGTCGAGGTCTATGGCTACACCTTC.

This sequence joins TRBV25-1 and TRBJ1-1; the match to TRBD1 covers 7 bases. The CDR3 is 13 amino acids. The V gene's germline CDR1 is MGHDK and CDR2 SYGVNS. The ends lost 8 bases at V and 0 bases at J; junction bases unmatched: 3. The CDR3 sequence is CASWDSMNTEAFF. As DNA, the CDR3 is TGTGCCAGCTGGGACAGTATGAACACTGAAGCTTTCTTT.

The V call is TRBV6-1, the J call TRBJ2-2, with D perhaps matching TRBD1 (5 bases). CDR1 MNHNS and CDR2 SASEGT come from the germline V gene. The ends were cut back, 1 base at V and 3 bases at J, with 15 bases in the middle. This CDR3 comprises 17 residues. This CDR3 is CASSEGSQVGYTGELFF. As DNA, the CDR3 is TGTGCCAGCAGTGAAGGATCACAGGTGGGCTACACCGGGGAGCTGTTTTTT.

The V and J genes are TRBV6-1 and TRBJ1-5; 9 bases map to TRBD1. CDR1 is MNHNS and CDR2 is SASEGT in the germline V gene. After removal of 6 bases from V and 1 base from J, the junction contained 4 bases not matched to a gene. This CDR3 region has 15 residues. CDR3 residues: CASSRDRGSNQPQHF. In DNA form, the CDR3 reads TGTGCCAGCAGCCGAGACAGGGGGAGCAATCAGCCCCAGCATTTT.

The chain is built from TRBV5-1 and TRBJ1-5; D unresolved. Per the germline V gene, CDR1 is SGHRS and CDR2 is YFSETQ. The CDR3 length is 13 residues. V lost 1 base and J lost 2, with 4 bases in between. CDR3 bases: TGCGCCAGCAGCTTGACGGGCAATCAGCCCCAGCATTTT. It is translated as CASSLTGNQPQHF. The full variable domain, its missing parts supplied by reference TRBV5-1 and TRBJ1-5, is KAGVTQTPRYLIKTRGQQVTLSCSPISGHRSVSWYQQTPGQGLQFLFEYFSETQRNKGNFPGRFSGRQFSNSRSEMNVSTLELGDSALYLCASSLTGNQPQHFGDGTRLSIL.

J is TRBJ1-1 and V is TRBV10-3, with D unclear. V was trimmed by 4 bases and J by 2 bases, leaving 14 bases between them. CDR1 and CDR2 (germline): ENHRY, SYGVKD. The CDR3 is 15 amino acids. In DNA form, the CDR3 reads TGTGCCATCAGTGTGAGCCCGCCATCAAACACTGAAGCTTTCTTT. Protein: CAISVSPPSNTEAFF.

To note about this clone: Germline is not matched at one junction end, which may reflect a read error. The V gene is TRBV5-1, the J gene TRBJ2-5; 8 bases match TRBD2. This CDR3 comprises 15 residues. Germline V gene sequence: CDR1 SGHRS, CDR2 YFSETQ. The CDR3 coding sequence is TGCGCCAGCGGCTTACTCGGGACTAGCCAAGAGACCCAGTACTTC. This translates into CASGLLGTSQETQYF.

Points on this clone: In the same sample, other DNA sequences code for this CDR3. V is TRBV29-1 and J is TRBJ2-1, with D tentatively TRBD1 (7 bases). Germline assignment: CDR1 SQVTM and CDR2 ANQGSEA. This CDR3 comprises 15 residues. Trimming removed 7 bases at V and 6 bases at J, with 22 bases between. Written as DNA, the CDR3 is TGCAGCGCTATCAAACCGGGGCAGGGGGGCAATGAGCAGTTCTTC. This gives the protein CSAIKPGQGGNEQFF.

The genes are TRBV2 and TRBJ1-6; 9 bases agree with TRBD1. The junction had 2 bases not matched to a gene; V was cut back by 4 bases and J by 7 bases. The CDR3 consists of 14 residues. Germline-derived CDR1 and CDR2 are SNHLY and FYNNEI. In nucleotides, the CDR3 is TGTGCCAGCAGTGGAGGACAGGGGAATTCACCCCTCCACTTT. This translates into CASSGGQGNSPLHF.

The J gene is TRBJ2-1, the V gene TRBV9; 15 bases fit TRBD2. CDR1 is SGDLS and CDR2 is YYNGEE in the germline V gene. CDR3 size: 18 residues. V was clipped by 3 bases and J by 9 bases; unmatched bases: 13. The CDR3 region has the DNA TGTGCCAGCAGCGCATGGACTAGCGGGGGGGCCTTGGGTAGTGAGCAGTTCTTC. Translating it yields CASSAWTSGGALGSEQFF.

The chain recombines TRBV18 with TRBJ2-7; 12 nucleotides align to TRBD1. After removal of 3 bases from V and 4 bases from J, the junction contained 4 bases not matched to a gene. CDR3 size: 15 residues. The germline CDR1 and CDR2 sequences are KGHSH and LQKENI. CDR3 in amino acids: CASSPGTGGVYEQYF. In DNA, the CDR3 is TGTGCCAGCTCACCGGGGACAGGGGGCGTTTACGAGCAGTACTTC.

The rearrangement uses TRBV5-1 and TRBJ1-5; 12 nucleotides agree with TRBD1. The CDR3 length is 15 residues. V was clipped by 4 bases and J by 7 bases; unmatched bases: 6. Germline V gives CDR1 SGHRS, CDR2 YFSETQ. The CDR3 sequence: CASSHGTGGGQPQHF. CDR3 in DNA: TGCGCCAGCAGCCACGGGACAGGGGGCGGGCAGCCCCAGCATTTT.

The chain combines TRBV28 with TRBJ1-2, with a possible D match to TRBD1 (5 bases). The CDR3 length is 15 residues. Germline CDR1 reads MDHEN; CDR2 reads SYDVKM. V shed 3 bases and J shed 0 bases, with 11 bases lying between them. The DNA of the CDR3 is TGTGCCAGCAGTTTTCAGGGAAAACCTAACTATGGCTACACCTTC. Translated: CASSFQGKPNYGYTF.

The chain has TRBV10-3 and TRBJ2-7, with 7 bases aligning to TRBD2. CDR1 is ENHRY and CDR2 is SYGVKD in the germline V gene. The junction had 5 bases not matched to a gene; V was cut back by 6 bases and J by 0 bases. The CDR3 sequence is 14 residues long. Here the CDR3 reads CAIRWGGISYEQYF. CDR3 DNA: TGTGCCATCAGGTGGGGGGGAATCTCCTACGAGCAGTACTTC.

This clone came up a few times. This chain connects TRBV9 to TRBJ2-3; possibly TRBD2 for D (7 bases). The V gene's germline CDR1 is SGDLS and CDR2 YYNGEE. CDR3 length: 16 amino acids. The germline V and J ends were trimmed by 4 bases and 3 bases, with 18 bases remaining between them. The CDR3 loop reads CASSQGGGMGTDTQYF. The CDR3 nucleotides are TGTGCCAGCAGCCAAGGGGGGGGGATGGGTACAGATACGCAGTATTTT. The full variable domain, with the rest looked up from reference TRBV9 and TRBJ2-3, is DSGVTQTPKHLITATGQRVTLRCSPRSGDLSVYWYQQSLDQGLQFLIQYYNGEERAKGNILERFSAQQFPDLHSELNLSSLELGDSALYFCASSQGGGMGTDTQYFGPGTRLTVL.

The rearrangement uses TRBV28 and TRBJ1-5; perhaps TRBD1 as D (6 bases). The germline V gene encodes CDR1 MDHEN and CDR2 SYDVKM. Trimming took 6 bases from V and 2 from J, leaving 14 bases between them. The CDR3 length is 15 residues. The CDR3 protein is CASSLGGSGNQPQHF. The CDR3 coding sequence is TGTGCCAGCAGCCTAGGGGGTAGTGGCAATCAGCCCCAGCATTTT.

This chain uses TRBV9 with TRBJ1-1; D gene unclear. Germline V gives CDR1 SGDLS, CDR2 YYNGEE. With 4 bases removed from V and 1 base from J, the gap between germline ends came to 8 bases. The CDR3 runs to 13 residues. CDR3 sequence reads: CASSSPGNTEAFF. The CDR3 DNA reads as TGTGCCAGCAGCTCGCCGGGGAACACTGAAGCTTTCTTT.

The CDR3 DNA sequence: TGTGCCAGCAGTGCTGACAGGGATTATAACTATGGCTACACCTTC. Its protein is CASSADRDYNYGYTF. The chain combines TRBV6-6 with TRBJ1-2; TRBD1 aligns across 7 bases. With V trimmed by 5 bases and J by 1 base, 7 bases remained unmatched. The CDR3 has 15 residues. Germline V gene lookup returns CDR1 MNHNY and CDR2 SVGAGI (reference sequence).

V is TRBV6-5 and J is TRBJ1-1; TRBD1 agrees at 7 bases. The CDR3 extends over 14 amino acids. After removal of 6 bases from V and 1 base from J, the junction contained 5 bases not matched to a gene. Germline V gene sequence: CDR1 MNHEY, CDR2 SVGAGI. CDR3 DNA sequence: TGTGCCAGCAGAGGTGGGACAGCGAACACTGAAGCTTTCTTT. As protein: CASRGGTANTEAFF.

This clone was seen more than once but under ten times. This sequence joins TRBV5-5 and TRBJ2-1, with TRBD2 matching over 12 bases. This CDR3 has 17 amino acids. J was trimmed by 7 bases and V by 4 bases; bases with no gene match: 12. CDR1 and CDR2 from the germline V gene are SGHKS and YYEKEE (reference sequence). This chain's CDR3 is CASSPLAGGQKGNEQFF. The CDR3 region has the DNA TGTGCCAGCAGCCCCCTAGCGGGGGGGCAAAAGGGGAATGAGCAGTTCTTC. Complete variable domain (other parts from reference TRBV5-5 and TRBJ2-1): DAGVTQSPTHLIKTRGQQVTLRCSPISGHKSVSWYQQVLGQGPQFIFQYYEKEERGRGNFPDRFSARQFPNYSSELNVNALLLGDSALYLCASSPLAGGQKGNEQFFGPGTRLTVL.

V is TRBV4-1 and J is TRBJ2-7, with TRBD2 matching 12 bases. This CDR3 is built from 16 residues. Germline CDR1 and CDR2: MGHRA and YSYEKL. The V gene end was trimmed by 1 base and the J gene end by 3 bases; junction bases not matched to a gene: 4. CDR3 nucleotides: TGCGCCAGCAGCCAAGGACTAGCGGGGGCTTACTACGAGCAGTACTTC. It encodes CASSQGLAGAYYEQYF.